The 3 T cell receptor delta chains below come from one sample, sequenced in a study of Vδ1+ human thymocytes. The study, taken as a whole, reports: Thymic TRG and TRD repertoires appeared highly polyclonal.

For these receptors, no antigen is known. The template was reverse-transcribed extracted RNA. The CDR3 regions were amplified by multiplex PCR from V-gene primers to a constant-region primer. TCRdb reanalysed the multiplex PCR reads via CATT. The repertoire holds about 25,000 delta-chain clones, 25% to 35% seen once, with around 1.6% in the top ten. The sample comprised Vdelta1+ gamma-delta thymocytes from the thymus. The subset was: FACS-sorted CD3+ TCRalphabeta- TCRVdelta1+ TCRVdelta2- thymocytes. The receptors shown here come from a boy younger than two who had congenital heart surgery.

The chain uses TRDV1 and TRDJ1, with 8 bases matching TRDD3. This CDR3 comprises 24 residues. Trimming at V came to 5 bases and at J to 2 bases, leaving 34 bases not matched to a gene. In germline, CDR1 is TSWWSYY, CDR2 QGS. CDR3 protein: CALGNPRPSRALTEGDIGTDKLIF. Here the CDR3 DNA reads TGTGCTCTTGGGAACCCCCGCCCTAGTCGCGCTCTTACTGAGGGGGATATTGGTACCGATAAACTCATCTTT.

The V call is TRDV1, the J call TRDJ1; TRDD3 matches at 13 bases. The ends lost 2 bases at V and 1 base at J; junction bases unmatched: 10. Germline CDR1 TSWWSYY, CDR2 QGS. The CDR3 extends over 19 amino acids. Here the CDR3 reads CALGEIYWGIRGCTDKLIF. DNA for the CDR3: TGTGCTCTTGGGGAAATTTACTGGGGGATACGCGGGTGCACCGATAAACTCATCTTT.

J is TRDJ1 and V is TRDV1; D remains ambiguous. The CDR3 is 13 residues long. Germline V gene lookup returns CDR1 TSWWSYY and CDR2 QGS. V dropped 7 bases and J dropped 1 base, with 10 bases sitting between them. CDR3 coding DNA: TGTGCTCTTGCCTCGGGCGTCACCGATAAACTCATCTTT. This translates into CALASGVTDKLIF.